A single sample is the source of the 25 T cell receptor beta chains below, sequenced in a study of PD-L1 blockade in urothelial cancer. Profiled with immunoSEQ multiplex PCR; TCRdb holds only in-frame clones, not every one. The sample yields some 79,000 clones, around 76% seen once. The sample was PBMCs, taken around atezolizumab (anti-PD-L1) treatment. The receptors were gathered from a man between 70 and 80 years old with urothelial cancer.

This rearrangement joins TRBV7-9 to TRBJ2-4; 8 nucleotides agree with TRBD2. The CDR3 consists of 16 residues. V shed 7 bases, J shed 0 bases, and the junction held 8 bases outside the gene matches. CDR1 is SEHNR, CDR2 FQNEAQ, per germline (reference sequence). The CDR3 bases are TGTGCCAGCATCCCCGCGGGAGGCGAAGCCAAAAACATTCAGTACTTC. As protein: CASIPAGGEAKNIQYF.

The V gene is TRBV29-1, the J gene TRBJ2-7; perhaps TRBD1 as D (6 bases). The CDR3 is made up of 11 amino acids. Trimming stripped 5 bases from V and 3 bases from J, with 8 bases between. In germline, CDR1 is SQVTM, CDR2 ANQGSEA. CDR3 nucleotide sequence: TGCAGCGTTCGGGACAACTACGAGCAGTACTTC. Translated, it gives CSVRDNYEQYF.

This chain uses TRBV18 with TRBJ2-5; TRBD2 might be the D (6 bases). The CDR3 contains 14 residues. V lost 3 bases and J 0 bases, leaving 8 bases between the germline ends. Germline CDR1 reads KGHSH; CDR2 reads LQKENI. The CDR3 here is CASSPEGYQETQYF. The CDR3 DNA reads as TGTGCCAGCTCACCGGAGGGTTACCAAGAGACCCAGTACTTC.

J is TRBJ2-2 and V is TRBV7-2, with 7 bases that match TRBD1. J lost 7 bases, V lost 5 bases, and 10 bases had no gene match. This CDR3 comprises 15 residues. CDR1 SGHTA and CDR2 FQGNSA come from the germline V gene. For the CDR3, the DNA is TGTGCCAGCAGCCCGACAGGGCCGGTGGGCGGGGAGCTGTTTTTT. Encoded protein: CASSPTGPVGGELFF.

The chain recombines TRBV2 with TRBJ1-1; TRBD1 might be the D (6 bases). The germline V and J ends were trimmed by 5 bases and 7 bases, with 14 bases remaining between them. The CDR3 is 13 amino acids. Germline-derived CDR1 and CDR2 are SNHLY and FYNNEI. CDR3 region: CASSSQGIGEAFF. The CDR3 DNA follows: TGTGCCAGCAGTAGTCAGGGGATCGGTGAAGCTTTCTTT.

This chain joins TRBV19 and TRBJ2-3; the D is unclear. The CDR3 spans 14 residues. Germline CDR1 reads LNHDA; CDR2 reads SQIVND (reference sequence). Between the trimmed V and J ends, which lost 7 bases and 0 bases, there was a span of 11 bases. Here the CDR3 DNA reads TGTGCCAGTAAAGTAGACACTAGCACAGATACGCAGTATTTT. Translating it yields CASKVDTSTDTQYF.

The chain links TRBV9 to TRBJ1-1, with 7 bases identical to TRBD1. CDR3 length: 15 residues. Germline values: CDR1 SGDLS, CDR2 YYNGEE. V shed 4 bases, J shed 0 bases, and the junction held 6 bases outside the gene matches. Here the CDR3 DNA reads TGTGCCAGCAGCATGGCCGGGACAGTGAACACTGAAGCTTTCTTT. Residues: CASSMAGTVNTEAFF.

The chain links TRBV29-1 to TRBJ2-7; weak D call: TRBD2 (7 bases). Trimming took 4 bases from V and 0 from J, leaving 10 bases between them. In germline, CDR1 is SQVTM, CDR2 ANQGSEA. The CDR3 is 13 amino acids. DNA of the CDR3: TGCAGCGTTGCGGCGGGGGCCTCCTACGAGCAGTACTTC. This sequence encodes CSVAAGASYEQYF.

This chain uses TRBV5-1 with TRBJ2-3, with a weak D call TRBD2 (7 bases). V lost 1 base, J lost 6 bases, and 18 bases lay in between. Germline CDR1 SGHRS, CDR2 YFSETQ. The CDR3 runs to 16 residues. The CDR3 here is CASSLSGASGRDTQYF. The CDR3 region has the DNA TGCGCCAGCAGCTTGTCAGGGGCTAGCGGTAGGGATACGCAGTATTTT.

The chain joins TRBV18 to TRBJ2-7, with TRBD2 matching over 8 bases. Germline CDR1 is KGHSH and CDR2 is LQKENI. The CDR3 sequence is 14 residues long. The junction had 5 bases not matched to a gene; V was cut back by 3 bases and J by 4 bases. CDR3 sequence: CASSPAASGYEQYF. DNA for the CDR3: TGTGCCAGCTCACCGGCGGCTAGCGGGTACGAGCAGTACTTC.

The V and J genes are TRBV6-1 and TRBJ1-6, with unresolved D. The V gene lost 3 bases and the J gene lost 5 bases, with 5 bases spanning the gap. The CDR3 covers 13 residues. Germline V CDR1 and CDR2: MNHNS, SASEGT. The CDR3 loop is CASSDRNNSPLHF. In DNA form, the CDR3 reads TGTGCCAGCAGTGACAGGAATAATTCACCCCTCCACTTT.

This clone was seen a single time. The chain carries TRBV5-1 and TRBJ1-5; 7 nucleotides match TRBD1. The CDR3 has 15 residues. Germline V gene data show CDR1 as SGHRS and CDR2 as YFSETQ. After removal of 4 bases from V and 3 bases from J, the junction contained 7 bases not matched to a gene. The DNA for the CDR3 is TGCGCCAGCAGCCCGTCAGACAGGGCCAATCAGCCCCAGCATTTT. It yields the protein CASSPSDRANQPQHF.

The CDR3 protein is CASRDRTPGGGYTF. CDR3 coding DNA: TGTGCCAGCAGGGATCGGACACCAGGGGGTGGCTACACCTTC. The chain recombines TRBV2 with TRBJ1-2, with 7 positions matching TRBD1. The CDR3 loop spans 14 amino acids. The V gene end was trimmed by 6 bases and the J gene end by 7 bases; junction bases not matched to a gene: 11. Germline assignment: CDR1 SNHLY and CDR2 FYNNEI.

The rearrangement links TRBV5-4 to TRBJ2-2, with D possibly being TRBD1 (6 bases). V was trimmed by 5 bases and J by 0 bases, leaving 11 bases between them. The CDR3 spans 15 residues. CDR1 is SGHNT and CDR2 is YYREEE in the germline V gene (reference sequence). CDR3 in DNA: TGTGCCAGCAGTAACAGGGCAACGAACACCGGGGAGCTGTTTTTT. As protein: CASSNRATNTGELFF. The entire variable domain, with the rest obtained from reference TRBV5-4 and TRBJ2-2, is as follows: ETGVTQSPTHLIKTRGQQVTLRCSSQSGHNTVSWYQQALGQGPQFIFQYYREEENGRGNFPPRFSGLQFPNYSSELNVNALELDDSALYLCASSNRATNTGELFFGEGSRLTVL.

The chain combines TRBV27 with TRBJ2-7, with a possible D match to TRBD1 (6 bases). The ends were cut back, 4 bases at V and 0 bases at J, with 13 bases in the middle. Per the germline V gene, CDR1 is MNHEY and CDR2 is SMNVEV (reference sequence). The CDR3 spans 15 residues. CDR3 loop: CASSSQGHLSYEQYF. The CDR3 DNA reads as TGTGCCAGCAGTTCACAGGGCCACCTCTCCTACGAGCAGTACTTC.

The chain carries TRBV4-2 and TRBJ2-7, with TRBD2 matching over 13 bases. V lost 2 bases, J lost 4 bases, and 5 bases stayed unmatched. Germline-derived CDR1 and CDR2 are LGHNA and YNFKEQ. This CDR3 is built from 16 residues. The CDR3 here is CASSQTGTSGVYEQYF. Here the CDR3 DNA reads TGTGCCAGCAGCCAAACCGGGACTAGCGGGGTATACGAGCAGTACTTC.

The gene calls are TRBV9 and TRBJ2-7; 9 nucleotides match TRBD1. The CDR3 extends over 15 amino acids. Germline V gives CDR1 SGDLS, CDR2 YYNGEE. The trim removed 3 bases at V and 4 bases at J, leaving 8 bases unmatched. DNA for the CDR3: TGTGCCAGCAGCGAGGGACAGGGAATCGTATACGAGCAGTACTTC. Translated: CASSEGQGIVYEQYF.

The V call is TRBV6-1, the J call TRBJ2-7; 10 nucleotides line up with TRBD1. The CDR3 is made up of 16 amino acids. J was trimmed by 2 bases and V by 3 bases; bases with no gene match: 7. CDR1 is MNHNS and CDR2 is SASEGT in the germline V gene. The CDR3 is CASSDRPGTGAYEQYF. DNA of the CDR3: TGTGCCAGCAGTGACCGCCCCGGGACAGGGGCCTACGAGCAGTACTTC.

This chain uses TRBV7-8 with TRBJ2-3; maybe TRBD2 (6 bases). In germline, CDR1 is SGHVS, CDR2 FQNEAQ. The CDR3 has 16 amino acids. V lost 1 base and J 1 base, leaving 12 bases between the germline ends. In DNA form, the CDR3 reads TGTGCCAGCAGCTTAGAGGGCGGGACCCGCACAGATACGCAGTATTTT. Its translation: CASSLEGGTRTDTQYF.

The CDR3 protein is CASSQPTSGGARDEQFF. For the CDR3, the DNA is TGTGCCAGCAGCCAACCCACTAGCGGGGGGGCGAGGGATGAGCAGTTCTTC. The V gene is TRBV4-2, the J gene TRBJ2-1, with 13 bases lining up with TRBD2. Per the germline V gene, CDR1 is LGHNA and CDR2 is YNFKEQ. Unmatched junction bases numbered 9, after V lost 2 bases and J lost 8 bases. This CDR3 has 17 residues.

This clone was detected many times. V and J are TRBV5-5 and TRBJ1-1; TRBD1 matches 12 bases. Germline V gene data show CDR1 as SGHKS and CDR2 as YYEKEE (reference sequence). V lost 4 bases and J lost 5; bases outside the gene matches: 6. The CDR3 is 15 amino acids. DNA of the CDR3: TGTGCCAGCAGCCTGGGACAGGGGGCGCTTACTGAAGCTTTCTTT. Protein sequence: CASSLGQGALTEAFF. The full variable domain, with the rest looked up from reference TRBV5-5 and TRBJ1-1, is DAGVTQSPTHLIKTRGQQVTLRCSPISGHKSVSWYQQVLGQGPQFIFQYYEKEERGRGNFPDRFSARQFPNYSSELNVNALLLGDSALYLCASSLGQGALTEAFFGQGTRLTVV.

This chain joins TRBV30 and TRBJ2-2; the match to TRBD2 covers 9 bases. The CDR3 loop spans 15 amino acids. Germline V CDR1 and CDR2: GTSNPN, SVGIG (reference sequence). The junction had 6 bases not matched to a gene; V was cut back by 4 bases and J by 3 bases. CDR3 protein: CAWTRTSEHTGELFF. Written as DNA, the CDR3 is TGTGCCTGGACAAGGACTAGCGAACACACCGGGGAGCTGTTTTTT.

This clone has a handful of counts. CDR3 DNA sequence: TGTGCTAGTGGTTCATCAGGGGCAGGGGAGCAGTACTTC. Translating gives CASGSSGAGEQYF. The V gene is TRBV12-5, the J gene TRBJ2-7; TRBD1 is a possible D gene (6 bases). The CDR3 runs 13 residues. Per the germline V gene, CDR1 is LGHNT and CDR2 is FRNRAP. V was clipped by 4 bases and J by 7 bases, with 14 bases between them.

The chain links TRBV15 to TRBJ2-7, with D uncertain. V lost 4 bases to trimming and J lost 2 bases, with 15 bases between them. The CDR3 length is 15 residues. Germline V CDR1 and CDR2: LNHNV, YYDKDF (reference sequence). CDR3 amino acids: CATSTPLGEAYEQYF. The DNA for the CDR3 is TGTGCCACCAGCACGCCTCTTGGAGAGGCCTACGAGCAGTACTTC.

The V call is TRBV6-1, the J call TRBJ1-6; 9 bases are a match to TRBD1. This CDR3 comprises 16 residues. The germline V gene encodes CDR1 MNHNS and CDR2 SASEGT. With V trimmed by 2 bases and J by 8 bases, 7 bases remained unmatched. Here the CDR3 DNA reads TGTGCCAGCAGTGAAAGAGTGGGACAGGGTGATTCACCCCTCCACTTT. This gives the protein CASSERVGQGDSPLHF.